This T cell receptor (beta chain) was profiled in a study of graft-versus-host responses after intestinal transplantation. About the study: Anti-thymocyte globulin served as induction for all recipients, who then took tacrolimus and steroids for about three years.

This CDR3 contains 14 residues. V shed 3 bases and J 1 base; nucleotides not matched to a gene: 3. Germline-derived CDR1 and CDR2 are MGHRA and YSYEKL. Assay: immunoSEQ multiplex PCR; the TCRdb copy retains only in-frame clones and omits some. The table lists under 140,000 clones, about 93% of them singletons. About this clone itself: Its antigen is not known. The same CDR3 arises from other DNA sequences in this sample as well.

This material consisted of unstimulated CD8+ T cells sorted from spleen or lymph node cells, taken before intestinal transplant. This clonotype originated in a human donor who received an intestinal transplant. This chain joins TRBV4-1 and TRBJ2-7, with 7 nucleotides matching TRBD1. The DNA of the CDR3 is TGCGCCAGCAGCCAGGCGACAGGGTCCTACGAGCAGTACTTC. Amino acid sequence: CASSQATGSYEQYF.